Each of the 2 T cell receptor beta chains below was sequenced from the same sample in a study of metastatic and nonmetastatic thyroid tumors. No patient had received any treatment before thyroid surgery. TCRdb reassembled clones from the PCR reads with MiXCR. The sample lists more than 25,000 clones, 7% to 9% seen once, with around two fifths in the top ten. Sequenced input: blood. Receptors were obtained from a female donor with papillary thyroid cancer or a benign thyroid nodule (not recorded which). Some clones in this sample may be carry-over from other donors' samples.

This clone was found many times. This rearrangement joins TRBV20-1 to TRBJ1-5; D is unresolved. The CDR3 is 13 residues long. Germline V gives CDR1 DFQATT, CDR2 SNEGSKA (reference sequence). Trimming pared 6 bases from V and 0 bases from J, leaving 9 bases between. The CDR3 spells CSARPDSNQPQHF. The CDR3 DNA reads TGCAGTGCCAGGCCTGATAGCAATCAGCCCCAGCATTTT.

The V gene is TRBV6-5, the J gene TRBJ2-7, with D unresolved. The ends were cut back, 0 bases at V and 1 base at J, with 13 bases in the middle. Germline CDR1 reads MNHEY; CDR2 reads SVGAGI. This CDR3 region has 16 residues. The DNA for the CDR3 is TGTGCCAGCAGTTACTCGCCAGCATTCGGTTCCTACGAGCAGTACTTC. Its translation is CASSYSPAFGSYEQYF.